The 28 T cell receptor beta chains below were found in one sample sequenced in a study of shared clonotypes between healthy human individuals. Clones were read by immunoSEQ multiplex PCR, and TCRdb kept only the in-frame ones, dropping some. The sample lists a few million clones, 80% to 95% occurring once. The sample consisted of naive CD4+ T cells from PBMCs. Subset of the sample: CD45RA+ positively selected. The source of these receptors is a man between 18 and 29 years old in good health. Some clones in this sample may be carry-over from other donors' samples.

The CDR3 loop reads CASSELGIVKGYNEQFF. CDR3 coding DNA: TGTGCCAGCAGTGAATTAGGGATAGTCAAGGGCTACAATGAGCAGTTCTTC. The gene calls are TRBV25-1 and TRBJ2-1; D unresolved. Germline CDR1 reads MGHDK; CDR2 reads SYGVNS. The CDR3 has 17 amino acids. V was trimmed by 1 base and J by 3 bases, leaving 16 bases between them.

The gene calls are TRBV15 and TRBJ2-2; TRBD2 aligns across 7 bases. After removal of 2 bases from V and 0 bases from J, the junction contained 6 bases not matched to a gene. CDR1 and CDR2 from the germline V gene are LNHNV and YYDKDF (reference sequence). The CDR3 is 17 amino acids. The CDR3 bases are TGTGCCACCAGCAGACCAGCGGGACTCGCGAACACCGGGGAGCTGTTTTTT. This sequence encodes CATSRPAGLANTGELFF.

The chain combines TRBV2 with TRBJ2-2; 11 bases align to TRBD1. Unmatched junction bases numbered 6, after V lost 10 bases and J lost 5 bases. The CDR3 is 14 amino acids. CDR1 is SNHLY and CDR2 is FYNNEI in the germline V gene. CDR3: CATGDRGSTGELFF. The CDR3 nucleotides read TGTGCCACCGGGGACAGGGGGAGTACCGGGGAGCTGTTTTTT. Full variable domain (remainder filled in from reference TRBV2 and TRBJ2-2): EPEVTQTPSHQVTQMGQEVILRCVPISNHLYFYWYRQILGQKVEFLVSFYNNEISEKSEIFDDQFSVERPDGSNFTLKIRSTKLEDSAMYFCATGDRGSTGELFFGEGSRLTVL.

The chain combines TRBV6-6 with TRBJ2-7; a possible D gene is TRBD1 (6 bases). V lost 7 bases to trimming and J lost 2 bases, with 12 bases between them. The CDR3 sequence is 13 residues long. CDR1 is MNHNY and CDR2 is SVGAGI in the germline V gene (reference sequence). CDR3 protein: CASTSGTPYEQYF. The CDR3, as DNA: TGTGCCAGCACAAGTGGGACACCCTACGAGCAGTACTTC.

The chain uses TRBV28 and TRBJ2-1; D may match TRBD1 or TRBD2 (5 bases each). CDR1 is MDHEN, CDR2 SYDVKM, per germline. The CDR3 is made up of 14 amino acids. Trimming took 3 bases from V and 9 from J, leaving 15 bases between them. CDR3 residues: CASSLLSGSGEQFF. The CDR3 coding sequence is TGTGCCAGCAGTTTGCTCTCAGGGAGTGGTGAGCAGTTCTTC.

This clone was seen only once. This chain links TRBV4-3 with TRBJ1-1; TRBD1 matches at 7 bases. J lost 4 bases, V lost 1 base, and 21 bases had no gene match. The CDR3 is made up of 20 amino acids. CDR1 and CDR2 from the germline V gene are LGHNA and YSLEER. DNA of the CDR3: TGCGCCAGCAGCCAAGTCTTAAAAGGGCAGGGGGGTAGATCGGGCACTGAAGCTTTCTTT. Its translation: CASSQVLKGQGGRSGTEAFF.

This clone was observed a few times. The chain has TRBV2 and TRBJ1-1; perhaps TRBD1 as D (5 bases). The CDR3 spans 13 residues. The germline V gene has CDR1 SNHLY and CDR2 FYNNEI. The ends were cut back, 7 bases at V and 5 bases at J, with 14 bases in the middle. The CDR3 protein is CASTGSRATEAFF. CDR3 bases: TGTGCCAGCACCGGTAGCAGGGCAACTGAAGCTTTCTTT.

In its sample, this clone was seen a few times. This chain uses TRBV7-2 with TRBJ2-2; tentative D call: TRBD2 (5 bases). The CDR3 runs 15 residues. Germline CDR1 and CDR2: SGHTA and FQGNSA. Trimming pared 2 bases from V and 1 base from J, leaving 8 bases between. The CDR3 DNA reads TGTGCCAGCAGCTTACTCGGACTGAACACCGGGGAGCTGTTTTTT. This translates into CASSLLGLNTGELFF.

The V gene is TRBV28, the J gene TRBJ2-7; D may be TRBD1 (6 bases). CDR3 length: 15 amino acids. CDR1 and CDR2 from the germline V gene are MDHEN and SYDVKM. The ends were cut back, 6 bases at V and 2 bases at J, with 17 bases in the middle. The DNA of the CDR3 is TGTGCCAGCAGCTTAATTCGCGGACAGACCTACGAGCAGTACTTC. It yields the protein CASSLIRGQTYEQYF.

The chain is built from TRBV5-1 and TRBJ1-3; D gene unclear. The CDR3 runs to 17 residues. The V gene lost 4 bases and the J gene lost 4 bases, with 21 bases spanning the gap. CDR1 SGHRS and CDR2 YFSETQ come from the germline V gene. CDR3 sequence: CASSRYPGDQAGNTIYF. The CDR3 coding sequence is TGCGCCAGCAGCAGGTACCCTGGAGACCAGGCGGGAAACACCATATATTTT.

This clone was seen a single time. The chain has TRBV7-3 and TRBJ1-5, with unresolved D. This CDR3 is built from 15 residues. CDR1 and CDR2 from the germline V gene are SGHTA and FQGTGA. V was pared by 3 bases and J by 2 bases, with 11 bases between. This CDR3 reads CASSLEGRGNQPQHF. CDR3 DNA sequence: TGTGCCAGCAGCTTGGAGGGTAGGGGCAATCAGCCCCAGCATTTT.

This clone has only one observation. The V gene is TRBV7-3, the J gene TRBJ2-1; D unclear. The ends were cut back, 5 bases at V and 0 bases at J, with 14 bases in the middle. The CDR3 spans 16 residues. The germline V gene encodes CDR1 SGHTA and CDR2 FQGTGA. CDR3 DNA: TGTGCCAGCAGCCCGGCGGCGGATAGCTCCTACAATGAGCAGTTCTTC. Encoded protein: CASSPAADSSYNEQFF.

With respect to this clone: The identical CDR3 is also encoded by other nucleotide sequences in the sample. The CDR3 is CASSLGGTSGSTDTQYF. The DNA for the CDR3 is TGCGCCAGCAGCTTGGGCGGGACTAGCGGGTCCACAGATACGCAGTATTTT. The chain is built from TRBV5-1 and TRBJ2-3, with 12 positions matching TRBD2. J lost 2 bases, V lost 0 bases, and 4 bases had no gene match. The CDR3 has 17 residues. Germline CDR1 reads SGHRS; CDR2 reads YFSETQ.

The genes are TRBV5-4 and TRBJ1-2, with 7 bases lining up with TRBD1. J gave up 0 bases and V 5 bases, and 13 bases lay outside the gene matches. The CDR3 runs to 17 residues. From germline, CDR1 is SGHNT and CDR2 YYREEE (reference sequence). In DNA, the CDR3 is TGTGCCAGCAGGCGAACAGGGGAAGGCCCCCCTAACTATGGCTACACCTTC. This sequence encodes CASRRTGEGPPNYGYTF.

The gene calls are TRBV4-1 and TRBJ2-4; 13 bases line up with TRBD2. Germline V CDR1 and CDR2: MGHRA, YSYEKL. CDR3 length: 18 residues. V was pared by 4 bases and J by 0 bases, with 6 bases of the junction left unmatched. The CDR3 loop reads CASSPGLAGTKAKNIQYF. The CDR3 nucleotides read TGCGCCAGCAGCCCGGGACTAGCGGGAACGAAAGCCAAAAACATTCAGTACTTC.

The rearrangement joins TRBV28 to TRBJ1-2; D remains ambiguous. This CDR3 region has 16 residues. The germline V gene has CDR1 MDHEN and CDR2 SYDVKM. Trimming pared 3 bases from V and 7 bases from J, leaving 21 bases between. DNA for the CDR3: TGTGCCAGCAGTTTCCCCACACAAGGGAGCTCGGCTGGCTACACCTTC. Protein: CASSFPTQGSSAGYTF.

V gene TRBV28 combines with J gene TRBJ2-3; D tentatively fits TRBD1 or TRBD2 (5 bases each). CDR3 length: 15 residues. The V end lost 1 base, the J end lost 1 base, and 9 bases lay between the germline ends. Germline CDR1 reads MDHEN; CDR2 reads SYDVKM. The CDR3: CASSLYRGRTDTQYF. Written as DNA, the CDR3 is TGTGCCAGCAGTTTATATCGGGGACGCACAGATACGCAGTATTTT.

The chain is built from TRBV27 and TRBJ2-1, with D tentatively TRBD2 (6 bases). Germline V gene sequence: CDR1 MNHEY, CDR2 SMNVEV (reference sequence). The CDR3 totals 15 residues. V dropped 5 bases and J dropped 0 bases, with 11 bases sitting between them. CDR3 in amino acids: CASSPHGSSYNEQFF. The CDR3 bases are TGTGCCAGCAGTCCTCACGGGAGCTCCTACAATGAGCAGTTCTTC.

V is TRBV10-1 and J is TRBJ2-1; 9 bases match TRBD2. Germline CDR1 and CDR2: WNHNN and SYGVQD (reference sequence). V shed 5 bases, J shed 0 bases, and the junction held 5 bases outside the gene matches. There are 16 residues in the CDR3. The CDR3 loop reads CASSLAGSGSYNEQFF. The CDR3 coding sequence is TGCGCCAGCAGTCTAGCGGGGTCGGGCTCCTACAATGAGCAGTTCTTC.

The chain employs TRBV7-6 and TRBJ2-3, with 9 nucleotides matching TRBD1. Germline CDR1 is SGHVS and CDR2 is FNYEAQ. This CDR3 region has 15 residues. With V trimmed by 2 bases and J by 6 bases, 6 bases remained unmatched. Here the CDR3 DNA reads TGTGCCAGCAGCTTATACAGGGGGCGCTTGGATACGCAGTATTTT. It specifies CASSLYRGRLDTQYF. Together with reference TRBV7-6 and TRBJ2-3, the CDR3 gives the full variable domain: GAGVSQSPRYKVTKRGQDVALRCDPISGHVSLYWYRQALGQGPEFLTYFNYEAQQDKSGLPNDRFSAERPEGSISTLTIQRTEQRDSAMYRCASSLYRGRLDTQYFGPGTRLTVL.

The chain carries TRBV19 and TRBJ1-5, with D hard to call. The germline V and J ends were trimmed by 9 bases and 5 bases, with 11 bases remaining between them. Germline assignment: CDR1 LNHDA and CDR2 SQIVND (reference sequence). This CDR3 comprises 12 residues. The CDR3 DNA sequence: TGTGCCAGCGGCCGAGGAGATCAGCCCCAGCATTTT. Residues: CASGRGDQPQHF.

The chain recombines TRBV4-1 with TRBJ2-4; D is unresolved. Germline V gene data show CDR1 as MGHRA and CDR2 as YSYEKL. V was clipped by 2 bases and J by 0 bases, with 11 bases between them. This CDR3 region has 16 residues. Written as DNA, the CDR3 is TGCGCCAGCAGCCAATTCTTGACGATAGCCAAAAACATTCAGTACTTC. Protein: CASSQFLTIAKNIQYF.

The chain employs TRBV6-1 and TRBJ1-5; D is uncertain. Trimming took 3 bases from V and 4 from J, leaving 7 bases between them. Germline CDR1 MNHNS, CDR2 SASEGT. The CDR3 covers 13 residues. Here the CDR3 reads CASSDAFNQPQHF. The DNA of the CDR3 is TGTGCCAGCAGTGATGCTTTTAATCAGCCCCAGCATTTT.

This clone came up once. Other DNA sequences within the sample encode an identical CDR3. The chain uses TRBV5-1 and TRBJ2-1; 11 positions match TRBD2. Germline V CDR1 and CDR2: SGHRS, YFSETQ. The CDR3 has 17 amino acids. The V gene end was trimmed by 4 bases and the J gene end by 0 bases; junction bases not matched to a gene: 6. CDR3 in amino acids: CASSPGLAERSYNEQFF. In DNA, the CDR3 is TGCGCCAGCAGCCCGGGACTAGCGGAACGCTCCTACAATGAGCAGTTCTTC.

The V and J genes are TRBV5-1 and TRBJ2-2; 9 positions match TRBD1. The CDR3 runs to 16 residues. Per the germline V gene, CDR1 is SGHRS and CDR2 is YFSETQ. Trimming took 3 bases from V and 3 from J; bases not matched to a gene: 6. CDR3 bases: TGCGCCAGCAGCTACTTACAGGGGGCAGACACCGGGGAGCTGTTTTTT. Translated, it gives CASSYLQGADTGELFF. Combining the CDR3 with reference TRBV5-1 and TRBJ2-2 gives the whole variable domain KAGVTQTPRYLIKTRGQQVTLSCSPISGHRSVSWYQQTPGQGLQFLFEYFSETQRNKGNFPGRFSGRQFSNSRSEMNVSTLELGDSALYLCASSYLQGADTGELFFGEGSRLTVL.

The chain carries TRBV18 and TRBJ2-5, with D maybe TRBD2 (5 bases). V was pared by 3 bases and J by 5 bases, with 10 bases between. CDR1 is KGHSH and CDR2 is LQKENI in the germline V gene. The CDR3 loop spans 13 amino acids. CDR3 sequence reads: CASSPLERETQYF. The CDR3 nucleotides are TGTGCCAGCTCACCTTTGGAGCGGGAGACCCAGTACTTC.

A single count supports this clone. CDR3 in DNA: TGTGCCAGCAGTTACGGGCGCAGGGGGACCCAGTACTTC. As protein: CASSYGRRGTQYF. This chain connects TRBV6-5 to TRBJ2-5, with D maybe TRBD1 (6 bases). The germline V gene encodes CDR1 MNHEY and CDR2 SVGAGI. The CDR3 runs to 13 residues. V was pared by 2 bases and J by 7 bases, with 11 bases between.

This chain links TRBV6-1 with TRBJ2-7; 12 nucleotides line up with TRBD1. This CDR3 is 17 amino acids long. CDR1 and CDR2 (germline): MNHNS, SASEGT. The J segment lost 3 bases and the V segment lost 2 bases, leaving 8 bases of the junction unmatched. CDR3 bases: TGTGCCAGCAGTGAAAGGGTGGGACAGGGGGCAATCTACGAGCAGTACTTC. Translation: CASSERVGQGAIYEQYF.